The 15 T cell receptor beta chains in this list originate from one sample, sequenced in a study of T cell responses to AZD1222 COVID-19 vaccine. Only in-frame clones appear in the TCRdb table, and some are missing; sequencing was by immunoSEQ multiplex PCR. Counted here are under 150,000 clones, roughly 91% occurring once; the ten biggest clones make up less than 2%. Material: peripheral blood, obtained 28 days after the second AZD1222 dose. The origin of the receptors is an adult who received the AZD1222 COVID-19 vaccine.

The chain joins TRBV11-2 to TRBJ1-3; TRBD1 agrees at 7 bases. V lost 5 bases and J lost 0; bases outside the gene matches: 7. Germline V gives CDR1 SGHAT, CDR2 FQNNGV. The CDR3 runs to 16 residues. The CDR3, as DNA: TGTGCCAGCAGCACAGGGACAGCATTCTCTGGAAACACCATATATTTT. This translates into CASSTGTAFSGNTIYF.

V gene TRBV29-1 combines with J gene TRBJ2-2, with a weak D call TRBD1 (6 bases). Germline assignment: CDR1 SQVTM and CDR2 ANQGSEA. This CDR3 is built from 15 residues. Trimming cost V 4 bases and J 3 bases, with 15 bases left between them. CDR3 DNA: TGCAGCGTTGGGGGCCCCCAGGGGTACACCGGGGAGCTGTTTTTT. Protein: CSVGGPQGYTGELFF.

This clone has a handful of counts. The J gene is TRBJ2-5, the V gene TRBV6-5; D possibly matches TRBD1 or TRBD2 (5 bases each). Germline V lookup: CDR1 MNHEY, CDR2 SVGAGI. CDR3 length: 13 residues. The V end was cut by 8 bases, the J end by 7 bases, with 17 bases between. CDR3 sequence reads: CASFNPPRGTQYF. CDR3 nucleotide sequence: TGTGCCAGCTTTAACCCACCGAGGGGGACCCAGTACTTC.

The chain joins TRBV7-2 to TRBJ2-2, with D unclear. Germline loops: CDR1 SGHTA, CDR2 FQGNSA. V was shortened by 2 bases and J by 3 bases, with 13 bases between the two germline ends. CDR3 length: 16 residues. The DNA of the CDR3 is TGTGCCAGCAGCTTATCGCGTGGAAGATACACCGGGGAGCTGTTTTTT. Amino acid sequence: CASSLSRGRYTGELFF.

V usage is TRBV7-3 and J usage is TRBJ2-2, with D possibly matching TRBD2 (6 bases). The CDR3 extends over 16 amino acids. Trimming removed 5 bases from V and 2 bases from J, with 15 bases in between. CDR1 is SGHTA, CDR2 FQGTGA, per germline. CDR3 nucleotides: TGTGCCAGCAGCCCCCGGGGGATACAAAACACCGGGGAGCTGTTTTTT. Its protein product is CASSPRGIQNTGELFF.

The CDR3 DNA follows: TGTGCCAGCAGATCCCTCACAGGGAAGAACACAGATACGCAGTATTTT. It encodes CASRSLTGKNTDTQYF. The chain recombines TRBV28 with TRBJ2-3; D is perhaps TRBD1 (6 bases). This CDR3 spans 16 amino acids. Germline CDR1 and CDR2: MDHEN and SYDVKM. V shed 6 bases and J shed 2 bases, with 18 bases lying between them. Based on the CDR3 plus reference TRBV28 and TRBJ2-3, the full variable domain is DVKVTQSSRYLVKRTGEKVFLECVQDMDHENMFWYRQDPGLGLRLIYFSYDVKMKEKGDIPEGYSVSREKKERFSLILESASTNQTSMYLCASRSLTGKNTDTQYFGPGTRLTVL.

The rearrangement links TRBV4-1 to TRBJ1-5, with 7 bases lining up with TRBD1. Germline CDR1 is MGHRA and CDR2 is YSYEKL. V was clipped by 7 bases and J by 2 bases; unmatched bases: 5. The CDR3 totals 14 residues. CDR3 nucleotides: TGCGCCAGCACCCCAACAGGGGGCAATCAGCCCCAGCATTTT. Protein product: CASTPTGGNQPQHF.

This rearrangement joins TRBV5-1 to TRBJ2-1; 7 nucleotides line up with TRBD2. The trim removed 0 bases at V and 3 bases at J, leaving 6 bases unmatched. Germline lookup yields CDR1 SGHRS and CDR2 YFSETQ. The CDR3 runs to 16 residues. The CDR3 sequence is CASSLASGSLYNEQFF. For the CDR3, the DNA is TGCGCCAGCAGCTTGGCTAGCGGTTCCCTCTACAATGAGCAGTTCTTC.

The chain links TRBV7-8 to TRBJ2-7, with 7 bases lining up with TRBD1. V dropped 5 bases and J dropped 1; count of bases not matched to a gene: 8. The CDR3 length is 15 residues. Looked up from germline, CDR1 is SGHVS and CDR2 is FQNEAQ. The DNA for the CDR3 is TGTGCCAGCAGCAACGACAGGGAGTCGTCCTACGAGCAGTACTTC. Its translation is CASSNDRESSYEQYF.

In DNA form, the CDR3 reads TGTGCCAGCAGCCACACCCGGAAGAGTCCAGAAGCTTTCTTT. Residues: CASSHTRKSPEAFF. This sequence joins TRBV5-5 and TRBJ1-1; unclear D gene. The CDR3 consists of 14 residues. Germline V gives CDR1 SGHKS, CDR2 YYEKEE (reference sequence). The V end was cut by 4 bases, the J end by 8 bases, with 18 bases between.

The chain couples TRBV3-1 (or the pseudogene TRBV3-2) to TRBJ1-1; D is uncertain. The CDR3 contains 12 residues. Trimming took 4 bases from V and 6 from J, leaving 9 bases between them. Germline V lookup: CDR1 LGHDT, CDR2 YNNKEL (reference sequence). In nucleotides, the CDR3 is TGTGCCAGCAGCCGTAATTCGGCTGAAGCTTTCTTT. Translation gives CASSRNSAEAFF.

CDR3 in amino acids: CASSWGSSYEQYF. In DNA, the CDR3 is TGTGCCAGCAGCTGGGGGAGCTCCTACGAGCAGTACTTC. The chain links TRBV12-3 or TRBV12-4 to TRBJ2-7, with D possibly being TRBD1 or TRBD2 (5 bases each). CDR3 length: 13 residues. V dropped 6 bases and J dropped 0 bases, with 9 bases sitting between them.

J is TRBJ2-1 and V is TRBV5-8, with D possibly being TRBD1 or TRBD2 (5 bases each). V gave up 4 bases and J gave up 6 bases, with 17 bases separating them. The CDR3 covers 15 residues. Per germline, CDR1 SGHTS and CDR2 YDEGEE. CDR3 region: CASSIGWDRFNEQFF. The CDR3 DNA sequence: TGTGCCAGCAGCATTGGGTGGGACCGCTTCAATGAGCAGTTCTTC.

On this clone itself: Within the sample, other DNA sequences also encode this same CDR3. The J gene is TRBJ2-3, the V gene TRBV2; D not resolved. The germline gives CDR1 SNHLY, CDR2 FYNNEI. V lost 3 bases to trimming and J lost 0 bases, with 7 bases between them. The length of the CDR3 is 14 residues. The CDR3 region has the DNA TGTGCCAGCAGTGACAGCTCTAGCACAGATACGCAGTATTTT. This encodes CASSDSSSTDTQYF.

The V and J genes are TRBV7-9 and TRBJ1-1, with a tentative D call TRBD1 (6 bases). CDR3 length: 14 amino acids. Germline loops: CDR1 SEHNR, CDR2 FQNEAQ (reference sequence). The V gene lost 5 bases and the J gene lost 2 bases, with 12 bases spanning the gap. The CDR3 reads CASSQTGYNTEAFF. The CDR3 nucleotides are TGTGCCAGCAGCCAAACAGGGTACAACACTGAAGCTTTCTTT.